These T cell receptor beta chains were read from a single sample in a study of tumor-infiltrating lymphocytes in oesophageal squamous cell carcinoma. Using its own MiXCR run on the PCR reads, TCRdb lists one record per CDR3 protein. The sample shows about 25,000 distinct CDR3 sequences, 30% to 40% of them seen only once. The sample taken for sequencing was esophageal tumor tissue. These receptors all come from a male donor with esophageal squamous cell carcinoma. Both conserved end residues are part of each CDR3. A D gene is named only where the DNA matches it firmly. Clone size is not always given. Where it is, it says once, few, many or a class for expanded clones.

D: NA; V: TRBV7-1; size: NA; J: TRBJ2-4; DNA: TGTGCCAGCAGGGCGCCAGGGCCCAATAGGGAGCAGTACTTC; CDR3: CASRAPGPNREQYF
D: NA; V: TRBV11-3; size: NA; J: TRBJ2-7; DNA: TGTGCCAGCAGCCCCCATAGGGGCTCCTACGAGCAGTACTTC; CDR3: CASSPHRGSYEQYF
D: NA; V: TRBV19; size: many; J: TRBJ2-7; DNA: TGTGCCAGTAGTTTAGGGTCCTCGGGACCCTACGAGCAGTACTTC; CDR3: CASSLGSSGPYEQYF
D: TRBD1; V: TRBV20-1; size: few; J: TRBJ2-7; DNA: TGCAGTGCTAGAGCTCTACCTGGGGACAGGGGCTTCTACGAGCAGTACTTC; CDR3: CSARALPGDRGFYEQYF
D: TRBD2; V: TRBV7-3; size: few; J: TRBJ2-1; DNA: TGTGCCAGCAGCTTGACTAGCGGGGCTAACAATGAGCAGTTCTTC; CDR3: CASSLTSGANNEQFF
D: NA; V: TRBV5-1; size: few; J: TRBJ2-4; DNA: TGCGCCAGCAGCTTGGAACATGGGGACATTCAGTACTTC; CDR3: CASSLEHGDIQYF
D: NA; V: TRBV20-1; size: few; J: TRBJ2-5; DNA: TGCAGTGCTAGCCCCCCGTTCCACTTC; CDR3: CSASPPFHF
D: NA; V: TRBV2; size: NA; J: TRBJ2-1; DNA: TGTGCCAGCTTCCGCCAACAGGGCAGCACTGAAGCTTTCTTC; CDR3: CASFRQQGSTEAFF
D: NA; V: TRBV7-2; size: NA; J: TRBJ1-2; DNA: TGTGCCAGCAGTCCTATTGCGGGTAGGGGAGGTACCAACTATGGCTACACCTTC; CDR3: CASSPIAGRGGTNYGYTF
D: NA; V: TRBV9; size: NA; J: TRBJ2-7; DNA: TGTGCCAGCAGCCCCTTTGAGGACGAGCAGTACTTC; CDR3: CASSPFEDEQYF
D: NA; V: TRBV9; size: many; J: TRBJ2-1; DNA: TGTGCCAGCAGCGTAGGCCCCCGGGGCCAAAACAATGAGCAGTTCTTC; CDR3: CASSVGPRGQNNEQFF
D: TRBD2; V: TRBV20-1; size: NA; J: TRBJ2-3; DNA: TGCAGTGCTCGGACTAGCGGGAGAGGGACAGATACGCAGTATTTT; CDR3: CSARTSGRGTDTQYF
D: NA; V: TRBV2; size: NA; J: TRBJ2-3; DNA: TGTGCCAGCCGCCAGGGCGGGGGCACAGATACGCAGTATTTT; CDR3: CASRQGGGTDTQYF
D: NA; V: TRBV24-1; size: many; J: TRBJ2-3; DNA: TGTGCCACCAGTGATAACCTAGGCCCCACAGATACGCAGTATTTT; CDR3: CATSDNLGPTDTQYF
D: NA; V: TRBV9; size: NA; J: TRBJ1-5; DNA: TGTGCCAGCAGCGTAGAGGCGGGGGCAAATCAGCCCCAGCATTTT; CDR3: CASSVEAGANQPQHF
D: NA; V: TRBV5-1; size: many; J: TRBJ1-3; DNA: TGCGCCAGCAGCAACGGGTACGTGGAGAGCGACACCATATATTTT; CDR3: CASSNGYVESDTIYF
D: TRBD1; V: TRBV20-1; size: many; J: TRBJ2-2; DNA: TGCAGTGCTTACAACCGGGACAGGGGCACCGGGGAGCTGTTTTTT; CDR3: CSAYNRDRGTGELFF
D: TRBD2; V: TRBV7-9; size: NA; J: TRBJ2-3; DNA: TGTGCCAGCAGCTCAAGACTAGCGGGAGGGATCACAGATACGCAGTATTTT; CDR3: CASSSRLAGGITDTQYF
D: NA; V: TRBV6-1; size: many; J: TRBJ1-5; DNA: TGTGCCAGCAGAGCAGCTGGGAGCAATCAGCCCCAGCATTTT; CDR3: CASRAAGSNQPQHF
D: NA; V: TRBV6-1; size: many; J: TRBJ1-2; DNA: TGTGCCAGCAGTGAATATGGGACGGATTATGGCTACACCTTC; CDR3: CASSEYGTDYGYTF
D: NA; V: TRBV12-3/TRBV12-4; size: many; J: TRBJ1-2; DNA: TGTGCCAGCAGTTTAAGAGACTATGGCTACACCTTC; CDR3: CASSLRDYGYTF
D: NA; V: TRBV9; size: NA; J: TRBJ2-6; DNA: TGTGCCAGCAGCGTAGCCTCTGGGGCCAACGTCCTGACTTTC; CDR3: CASSVASGANVLTF
D: NA; V: TRBV7-6; size: NA; J: TRBJ2-7; DNA: TGTGCCAGCAGCCCCGTACTCGGGTCCCACGAGCAGTACTTC; CDR3: CASSPVLGSHEQYF
D: TRBD2; V: TRBV6-1; size: many; J: TRBJ2-3; DNA: TGTGCCAGCAGTCACGGACTAGCGGGATACACAGATACGCAGTATTTT; CDR3: CASSHGLAGYTDTQYF
D: NA; V: TRBV7-3; size: once; J: TRBJ2-7; DNA: TGTGTCAGCAGCTCGGGGGTGGCCGGTACGCAGTACTTC; CDR3: CVSSSGVAGTQYF
D: NA; V: TRBV11-2; size: NA; J: TRBJ1-2; DNA: TGTGCCAGCAGCTTACAGCATTGGAGCGGCTTAGACTTC; CDR3: CASSLQHWSGLDF